The 8 T cell receptor beta chains presented below share a single source sample, sequenced in a study of shared T cell receptors in the human thymus. Measured with immunoSEQ multiplex PCR; TCRdb has only the in-frame clones, and not every one. The sample has over 650,000 clones, more than 75% seen once; the top ten hold 0.009% to 0.0095%. The data were also submitted as part of a second study, on human thymus T cells.

Sequenced input: thymocytes. All receptors come from a boy in the first two years of life with a congenital heart defect.

CDR3: CASMGQGSHEQFF. DNA of the CDR3: TGTGCCAGCATGGGTCAGGGATCCCATGAGCAGTTCTTC. V is TRBV9 and J is TRBJ2-1; D is perhaps TRBD1 (5 bases). The CDR3 is made up of 13 amino acids. CDR1 and CDR2 (germline): SGDLS, YYNGEE. The ends were cut back, 6 bases at V and 8 bases at J, with 15 bases in the middle.

V usage is TRBV5-4 and J usage is TRBJ1-1; no definite D call. The germline V gene encodes CDR1 SGHNT and CDR2 YYREEE (reference sequence). V was cut by 1 base and J by 2 bases, with 21 bases left in between. The CDR3 has 18 amino acids. CDR3 sequence reads: CASSLITPQVWINTEAFF. The CDR3 bases are TGTGCCAGCAGCTTGATAACGCCGCAGGTCTGGATCAACACTGAAGCTTTCTTT. The variable domain in full, with the rest retrieved from reference TRBV5-4 and TRBJ1-1, is ETGVTQSPTHLIKTRGQQVTLRCSSQSGHNTVSWYQQALGQGPQFIFQYYREEENGRGNFPPRFSGLQFPNYSSELNVNALELDDSALYLCASSLITPQVWINTEAFFGQGTRLTVV.

The chain is built from TRBV28 and TRBJ1-2, with 7 bases that match TRBD1. The CDR3 is 14 residues long. Looked up from germline, CDR1 is MDHEN and CDR2 is SYDVKM. J gave up 5 bases and V 2 bases, and 5 bases lay outside the gene matches. CDR3 in DNA: TGTGCCAGCAGTTTAGAGGGGGCGGATTATGGCTACACCTTC. Amino acids: CASSLEGADYGYTF.

The chain uses TRBV6-1 and TRBJ1-1, with D possibly TRBD1 on 5 matching bases. Between the trimmed V and J ends, which lost 4 bases and 2 bases, there was a span of 14 bases. The CDR3 extends over 15 amino acids. Germline CDR1 is MNHNS and CDR2 is SASEGT. CDR3 DNA sequence: TGTGCCAGCAGTGGCATCTGGGGCCCTAACACTGAAGCTTTCTTT. Its translation: CASSGIWGPNTEAFF.

In DNA, the CDR3 is TGTGCCAGCAGCTTTAAGGGGCGAGAGACCCAGTACTTC. Translating gives CASSFKGRETQYF. The rearrangement links TRBV7-2 to TRBJ2-5, with D perhaps matching TRBD1 (5 bases). The germline gives CDR1 SGHTA, CDR2 FQGNSA. The CDR3 is 13 amino acids. V was cut by 3 bases and J by 4 bases, with 9 bases left in between.

This rearrangement joins TRBV12-5 to TRBJ1-5; D is ambiguous. Deletions cut 0 bases from V and 0 bases from J, with 3 bases between. CDR3 length: 14 amino acids. Germline V gives CDR1 LGHNT, CDR2 FRNRAP. The CDR3 nucleotides read TGTGCTAGTGGTTTGGTAGCTAGCAATCAGCCCCAGCATTTT. Amino acids: CASGLVASNQPQHF.

The chain employs TRBV5-1 and TRBJ1-2; D remains ambiguous. Trimming took 2 bases from V and 6 from J, leaving 11 bases between them. The CDR3 has 13 amino acids. Germline CDR1 SGHRS, CDR2 YFSETQ. In DNA form, the CDR3 reads TGCGCCAGCAGCTTCGGGGAGATGCATGGCTACACCTTC. Residues: CASSFGEMHGYTF.

The chain combines TRBV18 with TRBJ2-7, with 15 bases that match TRBD2. The CDR3 spans 17 residues. CDR1 KGHSH and CDR2 LQKENI come from the germline V gene. The J segment lost 0 bases and the V segment lost 3 bases, leaving 3 bases of the junction unmatched. This CDR3 is CASSPGLAGGPSYEQYF. The CDR3 coding sequence is TGTGCCAGCTCACCCGGACTAGCGGGAGGGCCCTCCTACGAGCAGTACTTC.